Listed here are 10 T cell receptor beta chains from one sample, sequenced in a study of blood T cell repertoires in COVID-19. Clones were read by immunoSEQ multiplex PCR, and TCRdb kept only the in-frame ones, dropping some. This sample has roughly 170,000 clones, with 80% to 90% found just once. Sequenced sample: peripheral blood. All receptors derive from a man between 65 and 85 years old with active or convalescent COVID-19.

The rearrangement links TRBV30 to TRBJ2-2; D is perhaps TRBD2 (6 bases). Germline V gene lookup returns CDR1 GTSNPN and CDR2 SVGIG (reference sequence). The CDR3 is 13 residues long. The CDR3 nucleotides are TGTGCTCGGGGGACCCCGAACACCGGGGAGCTGTTTTTT. It encodes CARGTPNTGELFF.

CDR3 region: CASSPGQGDYGYTF. CDR3 nucleotides: TGTGCCAGCAGCCCGGGACAGGGTGACTATGGCTACACCTTC. The rearrangement uses TRBV11-1 and TRBJ1-2, with 9 bases fitting TRBD1. The trim removed 5 bases at V and 3 bases at J, leaving 4 bases unmatched. The germline V gene has CDR1 SGHAT and CDR2 FQDESV (reference sequence). The CDR3 runs 14 residues.

V usage is TRBV18 and J usage is TRBJ2-1; D unresolved. The germline V gene has CDR1 KGHSH and CDR2 LQKENI. The CDR3 totals 12 residues. Trimming removed 4 bases from V and 5 bases from J, with 6 bases in between. DNA for the CDR3: TGTGCCAGCTCACTTCTTAACAATGAGCAGTTCTTC. Its translation is CASSLLNNEQFF.

The rearrangement joins TRBV21-1 to TRBJ2-7; TRBD1, as called in the table, went unchecked against the DNA. TRBV21-1 is assigned pseudogene status. The CDR3 runs 17 residues. In DNA, the CDR3 is TGTGCCAGCAGCAAAAAGGTGGACAGGTCCCGGCCTTACGAGCAGTACTTC. It is translated as CASSKKVDRSRPYEQYF.

This chain links TRBV18 with TRBJ1-5, with 10 bases aligning to TRBD1. Per the germline V gene, CDR1 is KGHSH and CDR2 is LQKENI. The CDR3 is 14 residues long. V lost 5 bases to trimming and J lost 4 bases; unmatched junction nucleotides: 2. In DNA, the CDR3 is TGTGCCAGCTCAGGGACAGGGGCAAATCAGCCCCAGCATTTT. Residues: CASSGTGANQPQHF.

This clone was counted a few times. The chain uses TRBV19 and TRBJ2-2; a possible D gene is TRBD1 (6 bases). V was cut by 3 bases and J by 1 base, with 9 bases left in between. Germline V gene lookup returns CDR1 LNHDA and CDR2 SQIVND (reference sequence). This CDR3 contains 15 residues. This CDR3 is CASSIGTLNTGELFF. DNA of the CDR3: TGTGCCAGTAGTATTGGGACACTGAACACCGGGGAGCTGTTTTTT.

The V and J genes are TRBV2 and TRBJ1-1, with unresolved D. The CDR3 loop spans 14 amino acids. The V and J ends lost 6 bases and 4 bases respectively, with 15 bases between them. The germline V gene encodes CDR1 SNHLY and CDR2 FYNNEI. The CDR3 nucleotides read TGTGCCAGCAGGGGCCTATTTCTCGGCACTGAAGCTTTCTTT. Its translation is CASRGLFLGTEAFF.

V usage is TRBV18 and J usage is TRBJ1-1; a possible D gene is TRBD1 (6 bases). The CDR3 covers 12 residues. The V and J ends lost 8 bases and 7 bases respectively, with 14 bases between them. From germline, CDR1 is KGHSH and CDR2 LQKENI. CDR3 DNA: TGTGCCAGCAAACAGGGAAGGGTTGAAGCTTTCTTT. Translating gives CASKQGRVEAFF.

The CDR3 here is CAWSLTISSRQVSNQPQHF. CDR3 bases: TGTGCCTGGAGTCTAACTATTAGCTCCCGACAGGTTAGCAATCAGCCCCAGCATTTT. The chain is built from TRBV30 and TRBJ1-5, with a possible D match to TRBD1 (6 bases). Germline assignment: CDR1 GTSNPN and CDR2 SVGIG (reference sequence). This CDR3 contains 19 residues. The V and J ends lost 2 bases and 0 bases respectively, with 23 bases between them.

This chain uses TRBV2 with TRBJ2-4, with TRBD1 identical over 7 bases. This CDR3 has 14 residues. Germline loops: CDR1 SNHLY, CDR2 FYNNEI. V trimming: 8 bases; J trimming: 1 base; junction bases outside the gene matches: 5. CDR3 protein: CASLPDRAKNIQYF. The CDR3 nucleotides read TGTGCCAGCCTTCCGGACAGGGCCAAAAACATTCAGTACTTC.